This TCR beta chain was obtained from a study of blood T cell repertoires in COVID-19. Looking at the study overall: Spain, Italy and the United States supplied samples that represented acute and convalescent COVID-19. PBMCs, B-cell-depleted T cells, or T cells were the source of the cDNA or gDNA that made up the material.

In the original analysis: Counts of nucleated cells, estimated from reference gene primer amplification, were obtained. Profiling relied on immunoSEQ multiplex PCR, and the TCRdb table lists in-frame clones only, not all of them. The DNA was the basis for D and trimming; V, J and clone size are from that table. The sample lists 140,000 to 150,000 clones, roughly 88% occurring once. Everyone who took part was roughly 18 to 89 years old, and they came from about two dozen US areas. The length of the CDR3 is 14 residues. Deletions cut 1 base from V and 11 bases from J, with 17 bases between. The germline V gene has CDR1 KGHSH and CDR2 LQKENI.

The rearrangement joins TRBV18 to TRBJ1-1; tentative D call: TRBD1 (6 bases). This clonotype originated in a woman between 25 and 40 years old with acute COVID-19. The sequencing sample was made of PBMCs or T cells enriched from blood (not recorded which). For the CDR3, the DNA is TGTGCCAGCTCACCACGACAGGTGGGGAGTGGCGCTTTCTTT. It is translated as CASSPRQVGSGAFF.